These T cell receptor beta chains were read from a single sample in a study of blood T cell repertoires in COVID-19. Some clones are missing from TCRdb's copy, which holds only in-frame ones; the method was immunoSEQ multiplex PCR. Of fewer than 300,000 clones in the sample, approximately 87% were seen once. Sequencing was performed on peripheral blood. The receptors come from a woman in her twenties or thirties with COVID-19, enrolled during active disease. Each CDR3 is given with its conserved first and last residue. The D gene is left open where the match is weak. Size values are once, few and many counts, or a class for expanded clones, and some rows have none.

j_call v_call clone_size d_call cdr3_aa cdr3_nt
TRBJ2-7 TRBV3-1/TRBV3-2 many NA CASSQAPSAGEQYF TGTGCCAGCAGCCAAGCCCCTTCGGCGGGCGAGCAGTACTTC
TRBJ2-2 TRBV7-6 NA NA CASSLPLGGAGELFF TGTGCCAGCAGCTTACCACTGGGAGGAGCCGGGGAGCTGTTTTTT
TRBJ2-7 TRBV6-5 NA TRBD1 CASSYLQGQGYEQYF TGTGCCAGCAGTTACCTCCAGGGACAGGGCTACGAGCAGTACTTC
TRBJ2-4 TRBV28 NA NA CASSLSGVGKNIQYF TGTGCCAGCAGTTTATCGGGGGTTGGCAAAAACATTCAGTACTTC
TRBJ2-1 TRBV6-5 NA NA CASSYRPLGSNNEQFF TGTGCCAGCAGTTACCGACCCCTGGGGAGCAACAATGAGCAGTTCTTC
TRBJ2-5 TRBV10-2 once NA CASSGAGRQETQYF TGCGCCAGCAGCGGTGCAGGGCGCCAAGAGACCCAGTACTTC
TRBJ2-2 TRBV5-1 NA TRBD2 CASSQTSGTNTGELFF TGCGCCAGCAGCCAGACTAGCGGCACGAACACCGGGGAGCTGTTTTTT
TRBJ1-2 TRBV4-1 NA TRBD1 CASAGTGYDYGYTF TGCGCCAGTGCCGGGACAGGGTATGACTATGGCTACACCTTC
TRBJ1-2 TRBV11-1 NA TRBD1 CASSLGRGRYYGYTF TGTGCCAGCAGCTTAGGCAGGGGGAGATACTATGGCTACACCTTC
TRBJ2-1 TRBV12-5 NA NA CASEIQGGVINEQFF TGTGCTAGTGAAATACAGGGGGGGGTAATCAATGAGCAGTTCTTC
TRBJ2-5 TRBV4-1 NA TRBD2 CASTILAGVETQYF TGCGCCAGCACCATACTAGCGGGGGTAGAGACCCAGTACTTC
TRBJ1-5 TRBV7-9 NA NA CASSYIDQPQHF TGTGCCAGCAGCTACATTGATCAGCCCCAGCATTTT
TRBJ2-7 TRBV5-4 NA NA CASSSYVGSEQYF TGTGCCAGCAGCTCTTACGTGGGCTCCGAGCAGTACTTC
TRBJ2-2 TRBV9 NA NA CASSEFGGPNTGELFF TGTGCCAGCAGCGAATTCGGGGGGCCGAACACCGGGGAGCTGTTTTTT
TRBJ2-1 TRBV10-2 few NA CASSEWGWEQFF TGCGCCAGCAGTGAATGGGGCTGGGAGCAGTTCTTC
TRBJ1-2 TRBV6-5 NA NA CASSPEGGDGYTF TGTGCCAGCAGTCCAGAAGGGGGTGACGGCTACACCTTC
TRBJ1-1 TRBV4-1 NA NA CASSQGPGVNTEAFF TGCGCCAGCAGCCAAGGCCCGGGAGTGAACACTGAAGCTTTCTTT
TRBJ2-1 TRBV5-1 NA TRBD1 CASANRGSSYNEQFF TGCGCCAGCGCCAACAGGGGTAGCTCCTACAATGAGCAGTTCTTC
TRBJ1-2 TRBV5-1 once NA CASSFDRAGQHGYTF TGCGCCAGCAGCTTCGATCGGGCAGGGCAGCATGGCTACACCTTC
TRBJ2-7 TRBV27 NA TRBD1 CASSRTGGNYEQYF TGTGCCAGCAGCCGGACAGGGGGCAATTACGAGCAGTACTTC
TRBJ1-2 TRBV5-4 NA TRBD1 CASSLETGNYGYTF TGTGCCAGCAGCTTGGAGACAGGGAACTATGGCTACACCTTC
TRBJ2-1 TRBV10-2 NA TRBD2 CASKIAGNAYNEQFF TGCGCCAGCAAAATAGCGGGGAACGCCTACAATGAGCAGTTCTTC
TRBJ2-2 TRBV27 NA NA CASSLFRTGELFF TGTGCCAGCAGTTTATTCAGGACCGGGGAGCTGTTTTTT
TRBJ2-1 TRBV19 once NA CASSERTQQFF TGTGCCAGTAGTGAACGGACACAGCAGTTCTTC
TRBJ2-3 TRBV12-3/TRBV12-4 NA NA CASSFSCTDTQYF TGTGCCAGCAGTTTTAGCTGTACAGATACGCAGTATTTT
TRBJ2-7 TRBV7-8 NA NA CASSLGWESSYEQYF TGTGCCAGCAGCTTAGGGTGGGAGAGCTCCTACGAGCAGTACTTC
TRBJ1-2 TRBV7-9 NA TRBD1 CASSSEGQGNGYTF TGTGCCAGCAGCTCGGAGGGACAGGGGAATGGCTACACCTTC
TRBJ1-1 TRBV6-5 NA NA CASSPVHRVPPEAFF TGTGCCAGCAGTCCCGTACACAGGGTACCGCCTGAAGCTTTCTTT
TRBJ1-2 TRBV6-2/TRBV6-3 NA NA CASSSRYLQGRIYGYTF TGTGCCAGCAGTTCGCGGTATCTGCAGGGCAGGATCTATGGCTACACCTTC
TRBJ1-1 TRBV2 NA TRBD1 CASSPRRTGMNTEAFF TGTGCCAGCAGTCCCCGCAGGACAGGGATGAACACTGAAGCTTTCTTT
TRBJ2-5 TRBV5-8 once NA CASSNRARAETQYF TGTGCCAGCAGCAACCGGGCCAGGGCAGAGACCCAGTACTTC
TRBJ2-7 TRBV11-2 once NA CASSLGPGVEQYF TGTGCCAGCAGCTTAGGTCCGGGGGTTGAGCAGTACTTC
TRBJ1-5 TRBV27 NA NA CASSLSENQPQHF TGTGCCAGCAGTTTATCGGAGAACCAGCCCCAGCATTTT
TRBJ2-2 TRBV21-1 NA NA CASHLAGGAGELFF TGTGCCAGCCATCTAGCGGGGGGCGCCGGGGAGCTGTTTTTT
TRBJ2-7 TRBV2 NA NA CASLQGGRYEQYF TGTGCCAGCTTGCAGGGGGGTCGCTACGAGCAGTACTTC
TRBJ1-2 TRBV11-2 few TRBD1 CASSGDRGRSGYTF TGTGCCAGCAGCGGTGACAGGGGGCGCAGTGGCTACACCTTC
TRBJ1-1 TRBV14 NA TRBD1 CASSQIPGRQGEAFF TGTGCCAGCAGCCAAATACCTGGGCGACAGGGCGAAGCTTTCTTT
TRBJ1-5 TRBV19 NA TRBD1 CASSLGTANQPQHF TGTGCCAGTAGTCTCGGGACAGCCAATCAGCCCCAGCATTTT
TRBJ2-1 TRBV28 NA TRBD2 CASRWTSGGKAIF TGTGCAAGCAGATGGACTAGCGGGGGGAAGGCGATCTTC
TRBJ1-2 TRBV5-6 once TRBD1 CASSQQGRNYGYTF TGTGCCAGCAGCCAACAGGGGAGGAACTATGGCTACACCTTC
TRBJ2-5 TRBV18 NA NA CASSRQSQETQYF TGTGCCAGCTCACGACAGAGTCAAGAGACCCAGTACTTC
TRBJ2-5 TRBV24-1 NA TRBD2 CATSSSGGQETQYF TGTGCCACCAGTTCTAGCGGGGGACAAGAGACCCAGTACTTC
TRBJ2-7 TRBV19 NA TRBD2 CASQPSGVYEQYF TGTGCCAGTCAGCCCAGCGGGGTCTACGAGCAGTACTTC
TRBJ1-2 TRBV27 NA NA CASSLGHGGGYTF TGTGCCAGCAGTCTCGGACATGGTGGAGGCTACACCTTC
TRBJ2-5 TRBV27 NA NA CALGGLILGLETQYF TGTGCCTTGGGAGGTCTCATACTGGGGTTGGAGACCCAGTACTTC
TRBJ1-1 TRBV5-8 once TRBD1 CASSPGQAYTEAFF TGTGCCAGCAGCCCCGGACAGGCGTACACTGAAGCTTTCTTT